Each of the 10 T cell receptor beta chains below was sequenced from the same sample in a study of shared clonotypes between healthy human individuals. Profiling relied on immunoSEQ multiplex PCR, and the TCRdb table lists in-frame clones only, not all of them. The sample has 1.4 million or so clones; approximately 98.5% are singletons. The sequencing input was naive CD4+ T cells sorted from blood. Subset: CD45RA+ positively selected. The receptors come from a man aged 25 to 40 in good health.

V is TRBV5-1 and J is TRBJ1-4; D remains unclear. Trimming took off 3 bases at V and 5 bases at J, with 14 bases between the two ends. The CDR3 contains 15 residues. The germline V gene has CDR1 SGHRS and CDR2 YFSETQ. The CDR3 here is CASSSLALENEKLFF. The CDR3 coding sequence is TGCGCCAGCAGCTCGTTGGCCCTAGAGAATGAAAAACTGTTTTTT.

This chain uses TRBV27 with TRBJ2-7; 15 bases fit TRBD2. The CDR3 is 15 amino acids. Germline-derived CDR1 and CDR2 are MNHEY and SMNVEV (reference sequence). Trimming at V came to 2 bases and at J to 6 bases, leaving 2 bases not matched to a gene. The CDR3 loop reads CASSLMGLAGGEQYF. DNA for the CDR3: TGTGCCAGCAGTTTAATGGGACTAGCGGGAGGCGAGCAGTACTTC.

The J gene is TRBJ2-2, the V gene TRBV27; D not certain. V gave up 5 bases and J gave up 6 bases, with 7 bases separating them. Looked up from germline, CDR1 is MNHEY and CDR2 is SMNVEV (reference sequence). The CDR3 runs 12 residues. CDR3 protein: CASSHRAGELFF. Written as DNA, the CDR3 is TGTGCCAGCAGTCATAGGGCCGGGGAGCTGTTTTTT.

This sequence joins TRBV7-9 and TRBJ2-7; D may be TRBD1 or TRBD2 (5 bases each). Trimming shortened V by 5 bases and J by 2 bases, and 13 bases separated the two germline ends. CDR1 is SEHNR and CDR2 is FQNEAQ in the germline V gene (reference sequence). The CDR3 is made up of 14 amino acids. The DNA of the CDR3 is TGTGCCAGCAGCGTTACGAGGGGCGCCTACGAGCAGTACTTC. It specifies CASSVTRGAYEQYF.

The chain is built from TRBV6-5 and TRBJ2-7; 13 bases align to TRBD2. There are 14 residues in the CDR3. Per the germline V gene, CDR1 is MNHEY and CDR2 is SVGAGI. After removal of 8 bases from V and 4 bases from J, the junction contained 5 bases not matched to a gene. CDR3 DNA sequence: TGTGCCAGCGGGCGACTAGCGGGAGGTTACGAGCAGTACTTC. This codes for CASGRLAGGYEQYF.

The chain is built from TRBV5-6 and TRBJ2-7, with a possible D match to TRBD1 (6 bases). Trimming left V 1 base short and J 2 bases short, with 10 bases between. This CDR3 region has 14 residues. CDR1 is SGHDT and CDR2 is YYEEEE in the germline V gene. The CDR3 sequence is CASSLHRVTYEQYF. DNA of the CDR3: TGTGCCAGCAGCTTGCACAGGGTCACCTACGAGCAGTACTTC. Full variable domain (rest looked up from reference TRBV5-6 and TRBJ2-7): DAGVTQSPTHLIKTRGQQVTLRCSPKSGHDTVSWYQQALGQGPQFIFQYYEEEERQRGNFPDRFSGHQFPNYSSELNVNALLLGDSALYLCASSLHRVTYEQYFGPGTRLTVT.

For the CDR3, the DNA is TGTGCCAGCAGCTTGGGGGGTAGCACTTCCACCTACGAGCAGTACTTC. This sequence encodes CASSLGGSTSTYEQYF. The chain uses TRBV5-4 and TRBJ2-7; D remains unclear. The CDR3 runs 16 residues. Trimming cost V 0 bases and J 2 bases, with 15 bases left between them. Germline V gene data show CDR1 as SGHNT and CDR2 as YYREEE (reference sequence). Based on the CDR3 plus reference TRBV5-4 and TRBJ2-7, the full variable domain is ETGVTQSPTHLIKTRGQQVTLRCSSQSGHNTVSWYQQALGQGPQFIFQYYREEENGRGNFPPRFSGLQFPNYSSELNVNALELDDSALYLCASSLGGSTSTYEQYFGPGTRLTVT.

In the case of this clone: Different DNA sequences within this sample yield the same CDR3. CDR3 bases: TGTGCCAGCAGTTTTAGCGGGAGGGGGTACGAGCAGTACTTC. Protein sequence: CASSFSGRGYEQYF. The genes are TRBV27 and TRBJ2-7; 11 bases are shared with TRBD2. V gave up 3 bases and J gave up 4 bases; unmatched junction bases: 2. From germline, CDR1 is MNHEY and CDR2 SMNVEV (reference sequence). The CDR3 has 14 amino acids.

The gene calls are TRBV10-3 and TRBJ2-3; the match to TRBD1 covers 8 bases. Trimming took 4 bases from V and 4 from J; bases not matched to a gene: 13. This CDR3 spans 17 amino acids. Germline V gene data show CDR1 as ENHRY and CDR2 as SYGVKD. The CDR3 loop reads CAISASGGRFLPDTQYF. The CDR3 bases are TGTGCCATCAGTGCGTCAGGGGGCAGGTTTTTACCAGATACGCAGTATTTT.

The CDR3 DNA is TGTGCCAGCAGCATTCGGGACTCGACATACTACGAGCAGTACTTC. It translates to CASSIRDSTYYEQYF. The V and J genes are TRBV9 and TRBJ2-7; a possible D gene is TRBD2 (6 bases). The V end was cut by 4 bases, the J end by 3 bases, with 17 bases between. There are 15 residues in the CDR3. CDR1 and CDR2 (germline): SGDLS, YYNGEE.